This paragraph reports one T cell receptor (beta chain). Measured with immunoSEQ multiplex PCR; TCRdb has only the in-frame clones, and not every one. Of roughly 220,000 clones detected, 75% to 90% appear once; the ten largest clones hold 3.5% to 4.5%. The data belong to a study of blood T cell repertoires in COVID-19. Overall study: PBMCs, B-cell-depleted T cells, or T cells were the source of the cDNA or gDNA that made up the material.

After removal of 8 bases from V and 5 bases from J, the junction contained 5 bases not matched to a gene. In germline, CDR1 is ENHRY, CDR2 SYGVKD. The CDR3 sequence is 12 residues long. Sequencing was done on a sample of PBMCs or T cells enriched from blood (not recorded which). The rearrangement uses TRBV10-3 and TRBJ2-7; 8 bases match TRBD1. This TCR was sampled from a woman in her thirties or forties with acute COVID-19. CDR3: CAIARTGNEQYF. For the CDR3, the DNA is TGTGCCATCGCCCGGACAGGGAACGAGCAGTACTTC.